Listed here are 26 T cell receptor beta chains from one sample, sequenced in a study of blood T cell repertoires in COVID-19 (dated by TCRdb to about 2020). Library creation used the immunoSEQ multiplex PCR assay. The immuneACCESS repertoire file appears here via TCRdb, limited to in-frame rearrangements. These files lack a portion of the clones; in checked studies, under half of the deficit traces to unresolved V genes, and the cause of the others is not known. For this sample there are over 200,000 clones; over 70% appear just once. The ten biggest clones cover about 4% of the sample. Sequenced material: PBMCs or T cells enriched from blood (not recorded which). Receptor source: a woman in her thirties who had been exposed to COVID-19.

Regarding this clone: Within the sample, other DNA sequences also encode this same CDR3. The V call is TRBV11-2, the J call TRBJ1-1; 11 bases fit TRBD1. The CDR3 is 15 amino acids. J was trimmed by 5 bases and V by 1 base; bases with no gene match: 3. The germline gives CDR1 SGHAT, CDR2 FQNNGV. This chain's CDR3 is CASSLGGTGGTEAFF. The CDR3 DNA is TGTGCCAGCAGCTTAGGTGGGACAGGGGGTACTGAAGCTTTCTTT.

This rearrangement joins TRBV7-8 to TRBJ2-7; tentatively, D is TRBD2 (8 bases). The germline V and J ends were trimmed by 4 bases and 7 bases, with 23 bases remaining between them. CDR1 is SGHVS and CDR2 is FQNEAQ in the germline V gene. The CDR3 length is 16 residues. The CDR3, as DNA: TGTGCCAGCAGCTCCCACGGGACTAGGGGGCCTGGGGAGCAGTACTTC. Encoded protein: CASSSHGTRGPGEQYF.

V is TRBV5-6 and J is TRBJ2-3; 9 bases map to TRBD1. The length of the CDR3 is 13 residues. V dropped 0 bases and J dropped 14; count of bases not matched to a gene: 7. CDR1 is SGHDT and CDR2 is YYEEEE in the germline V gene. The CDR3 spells CASSLVVEQGAYF. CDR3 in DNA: TGTGCCAGCAGCTTGGTGGTAGAACAGGGGGCGTATTTT.

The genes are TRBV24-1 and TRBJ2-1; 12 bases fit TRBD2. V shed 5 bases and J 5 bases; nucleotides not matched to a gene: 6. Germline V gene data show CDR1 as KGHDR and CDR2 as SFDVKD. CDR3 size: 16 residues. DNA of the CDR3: TGTGCCACCAGTGGGGGAACTAGCGGGAGGCACAATGAGCAGTTCTTC. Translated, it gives CATSGGTSGRHNEQFF.

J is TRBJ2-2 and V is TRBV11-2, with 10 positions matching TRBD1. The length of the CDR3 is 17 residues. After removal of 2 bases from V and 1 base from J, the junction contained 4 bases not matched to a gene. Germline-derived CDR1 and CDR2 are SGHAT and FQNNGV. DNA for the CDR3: TGTGCCAGCAGCTTAATGACAGGGGGCAAGAACACCGGGGAGCTGTTTTTT. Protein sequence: CASSLMTGGKNTGELFF.

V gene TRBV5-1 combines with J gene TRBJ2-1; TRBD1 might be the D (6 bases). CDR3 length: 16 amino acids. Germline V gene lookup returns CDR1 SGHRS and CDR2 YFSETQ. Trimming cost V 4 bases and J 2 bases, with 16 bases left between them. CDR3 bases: TGCGCCAGCAGCGGTGAACAGGGTAAAACCTACAATGAGCAGTTCTTC. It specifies CASSGEQGKTYNEQFF.

In DNA, the CDR3 is TGTGCCAGCAGCAAACCAGGCCCGTATGGCTACACCTTC. This sequence encodes CASSKPGPYGYTF. V is TRBV21-1 and J is TRBJ1-2; the tabulated D call, TRBD1, remains unverified against the DNA. TRBV21-1 is labeled a pseudogene. The CDR3 contains 13 residues.

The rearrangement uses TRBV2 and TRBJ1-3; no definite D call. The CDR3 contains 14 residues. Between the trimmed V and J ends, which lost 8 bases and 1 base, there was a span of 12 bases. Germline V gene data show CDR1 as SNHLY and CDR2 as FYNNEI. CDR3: CASRRRGSGNTIYF. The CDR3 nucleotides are TGTGCCAGCCGGAGGAGAGGGTCTGGAAACACCATATATTTT.

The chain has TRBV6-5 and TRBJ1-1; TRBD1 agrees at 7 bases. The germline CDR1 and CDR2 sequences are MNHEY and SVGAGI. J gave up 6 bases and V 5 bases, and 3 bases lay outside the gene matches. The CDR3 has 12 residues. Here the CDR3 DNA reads TGTGCCAGCAGTCCAGGACAGGCTGAAGCTTTCTTT. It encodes CASSPGQAEAFF.

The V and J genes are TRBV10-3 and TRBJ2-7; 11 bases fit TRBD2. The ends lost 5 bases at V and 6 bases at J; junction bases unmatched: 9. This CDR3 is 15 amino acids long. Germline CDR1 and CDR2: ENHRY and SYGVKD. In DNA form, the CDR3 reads TGTGCCATCAGTCACTCGACTAGCGGGATCGGCGAGCAGTACTTC. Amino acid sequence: CAISHSTSGIGEQYF.

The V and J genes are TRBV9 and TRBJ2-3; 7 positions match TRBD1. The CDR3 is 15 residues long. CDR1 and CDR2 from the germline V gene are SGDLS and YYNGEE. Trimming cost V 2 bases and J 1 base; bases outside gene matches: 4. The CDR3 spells CASSVPTGGTDTQYF. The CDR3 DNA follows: TGTGCCAGCAGCGTCCCCACAGGGGGCACAGATACGCAGTATTTT.

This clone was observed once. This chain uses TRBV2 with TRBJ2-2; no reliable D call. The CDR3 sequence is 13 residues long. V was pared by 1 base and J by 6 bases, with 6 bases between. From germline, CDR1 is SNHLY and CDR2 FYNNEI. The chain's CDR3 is CASSEVRAGELFF. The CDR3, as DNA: TGTGCCAGCAGTGAAGTCCGGGCCGGGGAGCTGTTTTTT. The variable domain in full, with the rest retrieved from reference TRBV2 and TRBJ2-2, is EPEVTQTPSHQVTQMGQEVILRCVPISNHLYFYWYRQILGQKVEFLVSFYNNEISEKSEIFDDQFSVERPDGSNFTLKIRSTKLEDSAMYFCASSEVRAGELFFGEGSRLTVL.

The CDR3 is CASSPPNRAADTQYF. CDR3 sequence (DNA): TGTGCCAGCTCACCACCTAACAGGGCCGCAGATACGCAGTATTTT. This chain connects TRBV18 to TRBJ2-3; a weak D match, TRBD1 (6 bases). Germline-derived CDR1 and CDR2 are KGHSH and LQKENI. This CDR3 spans 15 amino acids. Trimming left V 0 bases short and J 4 bases short, with 11 bases between.

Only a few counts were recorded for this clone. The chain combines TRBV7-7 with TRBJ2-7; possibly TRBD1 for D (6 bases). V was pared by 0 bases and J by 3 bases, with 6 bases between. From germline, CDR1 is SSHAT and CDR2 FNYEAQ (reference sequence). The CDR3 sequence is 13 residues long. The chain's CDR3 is CASSLAQGYEQYF. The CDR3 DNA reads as TGTGCCAGCAGCTTAGCACAGGGCTACGAGCAGTACTTC.

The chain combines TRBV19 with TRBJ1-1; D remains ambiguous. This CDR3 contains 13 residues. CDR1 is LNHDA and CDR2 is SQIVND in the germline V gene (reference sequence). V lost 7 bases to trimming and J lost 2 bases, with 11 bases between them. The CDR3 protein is CASTLGVNTEAFF. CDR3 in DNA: TGTGCCAGTACCCTTGGAGTTAACACTGAAGCTTTCTTT.

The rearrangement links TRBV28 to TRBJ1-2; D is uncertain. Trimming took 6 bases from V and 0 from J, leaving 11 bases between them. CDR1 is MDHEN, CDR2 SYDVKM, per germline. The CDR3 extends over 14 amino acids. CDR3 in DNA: TGTGCCAGCAGGTACAGCGGGACTAACTATGGCTACACCTTC. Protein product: CASRYSGTNYGYTF.

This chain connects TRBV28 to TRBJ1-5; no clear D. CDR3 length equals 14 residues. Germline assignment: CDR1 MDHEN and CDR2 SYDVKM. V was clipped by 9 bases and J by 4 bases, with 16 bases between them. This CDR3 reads CASMRESGNQPQHF. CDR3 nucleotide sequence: TGTGCCAGTATGAGGGAGTCCGGTAATCAGCCCCAGCATTTT.

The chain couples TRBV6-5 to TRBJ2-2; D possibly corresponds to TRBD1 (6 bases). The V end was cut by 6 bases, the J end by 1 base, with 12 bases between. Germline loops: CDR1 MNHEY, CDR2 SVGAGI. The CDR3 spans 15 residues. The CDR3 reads CASSSPQGNTGELFF. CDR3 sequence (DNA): TGTGCCAGCAGCTCCCCACAGGGGAACACCGGGGAGCTGTTTTTT.

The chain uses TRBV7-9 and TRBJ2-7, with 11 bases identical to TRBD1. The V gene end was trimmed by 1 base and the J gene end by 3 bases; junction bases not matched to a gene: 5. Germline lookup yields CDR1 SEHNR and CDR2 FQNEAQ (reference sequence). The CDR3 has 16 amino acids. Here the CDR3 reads CASSLDWTGGRYEQYF. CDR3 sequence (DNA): TGTGCCAGCAGCTTAGACTGGACAGGGGGCCGCTACGAGCAGTACTTC.

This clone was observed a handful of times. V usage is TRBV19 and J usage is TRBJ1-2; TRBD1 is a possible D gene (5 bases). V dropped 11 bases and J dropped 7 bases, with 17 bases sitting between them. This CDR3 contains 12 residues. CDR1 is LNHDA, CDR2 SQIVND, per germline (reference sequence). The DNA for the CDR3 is TGTGCCGGGGGGAGTGGCGGTGGTGGCTACACCTTC. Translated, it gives CAGGSGGGGYTF.

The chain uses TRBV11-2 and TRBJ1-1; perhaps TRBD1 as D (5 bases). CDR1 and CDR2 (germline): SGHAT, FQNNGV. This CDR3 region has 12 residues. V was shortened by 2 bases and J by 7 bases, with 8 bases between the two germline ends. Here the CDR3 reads CASSLQGGEAFF. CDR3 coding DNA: TGTGCCAGCAGCTTACAGGGAGGTGAAGCTTTCTTT. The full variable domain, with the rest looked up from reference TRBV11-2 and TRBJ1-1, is EAGVAQSPRYKIIEKRQSVAFWCNPISGHATLYWYQQILGQGPKLLIQFQNNGVVDDSQLPKDRFSAERLKGVDSTLKIQPAKLEDSAVYLCASSLQGGEAFFGQGTRLTVV.

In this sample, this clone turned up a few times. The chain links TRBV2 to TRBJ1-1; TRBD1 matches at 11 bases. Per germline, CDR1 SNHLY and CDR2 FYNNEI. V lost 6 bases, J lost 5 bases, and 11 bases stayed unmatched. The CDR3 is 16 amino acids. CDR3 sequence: CASRPDRGLVVTEAFF. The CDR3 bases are TGTGCCAGCAGGCCGGACAGGGGGCTGGTGGTGACTGAAGCTTTCTTT.

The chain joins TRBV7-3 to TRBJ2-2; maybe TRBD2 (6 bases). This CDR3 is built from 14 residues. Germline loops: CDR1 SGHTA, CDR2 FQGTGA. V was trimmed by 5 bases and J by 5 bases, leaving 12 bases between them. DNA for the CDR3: TGTGCCAGCAGCCCCGGGAGAAAGACCGGGGAGCTGTTTTTT. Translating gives CASSPGRKTGELFF.

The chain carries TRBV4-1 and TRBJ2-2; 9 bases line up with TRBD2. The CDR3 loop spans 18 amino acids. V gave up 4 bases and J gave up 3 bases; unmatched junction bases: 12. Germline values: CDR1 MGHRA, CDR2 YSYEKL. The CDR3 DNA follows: TGCGCCAGCAGCCCAAGTCGGGCTCTAGCGGGATACACCGGGGAGCTGTTTTTT. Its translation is CASSPSRALAGYTGELFF.

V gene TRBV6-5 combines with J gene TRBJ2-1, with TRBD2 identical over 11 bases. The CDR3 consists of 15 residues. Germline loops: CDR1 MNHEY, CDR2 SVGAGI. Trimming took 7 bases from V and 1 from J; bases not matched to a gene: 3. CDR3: CASKGTSGSYNEQFF. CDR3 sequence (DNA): TGTGCCAGCAAAGGGACTAGCGGATCCTACAATGAGCAGTTCTTC.

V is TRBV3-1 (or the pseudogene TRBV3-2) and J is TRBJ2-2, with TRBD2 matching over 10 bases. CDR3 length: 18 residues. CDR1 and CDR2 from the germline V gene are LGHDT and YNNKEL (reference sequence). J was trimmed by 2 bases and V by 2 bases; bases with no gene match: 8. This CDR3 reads CASSQLGSGRANTGELFF. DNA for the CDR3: TGTGCCAGCAGCCAATTAGGAAGCGGGAGGGCCAACACCGGGGAGCTGTTTTTT.